A single sample is the source of the 18 T cell receptor beta chains below, sequenced in a study of response to subunit inactivated influenza vaccine. TCRdb re-analysed the RT-PCR reads in MiXCR, keeping a single row per CDR3 protein. The sample lists about 300,000 distinct CDR3 sequences, approximately 20% occurring once. The starting material was PBMCs from blood, obtained less than 22 months after vaccination. The receptors were sampled from a man between 50 and 75 years old who received an inactivated influenza vaccine.

J is TRBJ2-7 and V is TRBV30, with 12 bases lining up with TRBD2. The CDR3 sequence is 14 residues long. The germline CDR1 and CDR2 sequences are GTSNPN and SVGIG (reference sequence). J gave up 4 bases and V 2 bases, and 3 bases lay outside the gene matches. This chain's CDR3 is CAWSRGLAGYEQYF. CDR3 coding DNA: TGTGCCTGGAGTCGCGGACTAGCGGGGTACGAGCAGTACTTC.

V and J are TRBV18 and TRBJ2-2; D is perhaps TRBD1 (6 bases). V shed 1 base and J shed 0 bases, with 9 bases lying between them. The germline CDR1 and CDR2 sequences are KGHSH and LQKENI. CDR3 size: 16 residues. CDR3 DNA sequence: TGTGCCAGCTCACCACTCAGGACAGCGAACACCGGGGAGCTGTTTTTT. It encodes CASSPLRTANTGELFF. The full variable domain, its missing parts supplied by reference TRBV18 and TRBJ2-2, is NAGVMQNPRHLVRRRGQEARLRCSPMKGHSHVYWYRQLPEEGLKFMVYLQKENIIDESGMPKERFSAEFPKEGPSILRIQQVVRGDSAAYFCASSPLRTANTGELFFGEGSRLTVL.

The chain couples TRBV5-1 to TRBJ2-7, with 8 bases identical to TRBD2. CDR1 and CDR2 from the germline V gene are SGHRS and YFSETQ. The CDR3 covers 14 residues. With V trimmed by 0 bases and J by 5 bases, 4 bases remained unmatched. CDR3 residues: CASSLGGLDDEQYF. Here the CDR3 DNA reads TGCGCCAGCAGCTTGGGGGGACTAGACGACGAGCAGTACTTC. Full variable domain (missing parts from reference TRBV5-1 and TRBJ2-7): KAGVTQTPRYLIKTRGQQVTLSCSPISGHRSVSWYQQTPGQGLQFLFEYFSETQRNKGNFPGRFSGRQFSNSRSEMNVSTLELGDSALYLCASSLGGLDDEQYFGPGTRLTVT.

The sample holds many counts of this clonotype. V is TRBV6-1 and J is TRBJ1-5; D unclear. Germline V gives CDR1 MNHNS, CDR2 SASEGT. V was cut by 6 bases and J by 3 bases, with 12 bases left in between. CDR3 length: 14 residues. The CDR3 region has the DNA TGTGCCAGCAGCCCCGTTCAGTTCAATCAGCCCCAGCATTTT. Its protein product is CASSPVQFNQPQHF.

Remarks on this clonotype: A much larger clone differs from this one at a single base, so this may be a read error. The V gene is TRBV4-2, the J gene TRBJ1-1; D is perhaps TRBD1 (6 bases). CDR1 and CDR2 (germline): LGHNA, YNFKEQ. The CDR3 sequence is 16 residues long. The DNA for the CDR3 is TGTGCCAGCAGCCCCGGCCCGGGGGCTATGAACACTGAAACTTTCTTT. Translated, it gives CASSPGPGAMNTETFF.

This clonotype was seen only a few times. CDR3 coding DNA: TGCGCCAGCAGCTTGGGGGGTGGAGGCCCTGAAGCTTTCTTT. Amino acid sequence: CASSLGGGGPEAFF. The chain has TRBV5-1 and TRBJ1-1; no clear D. V shed 0 bases and J shed 6 bases, with 12 bases lying between them. Per germline, CDR1 SGHRS and CDR2 YFSETQ. The length of the CDR3 is 14 residues.

The CDR3: CATKRDTEETQYF. The CDR3 DNA follows: TGTGCCACCAAGAGGGATACAGAAGAGACCCAGTACTTC. V is TRBV27 and J is TRBJ2-5; a weak D match, TRBD2 (5 bases). V lost 10 bases and J 3 bases, leaving 15 bases between the germline ends. CDR1 and CDR2 (germline): MNHEY, SMNVEV (reference sequence). The CDR3 has 13 residues.

There are a few counts of this clonotype. The V gene is TRBV21-1, the J gene TRBJ2-3; the D call in the table, TRBD2, was not verified against the DNA. TRBV21-1 constitutes a pseudogene. This CDR3 is 18 amino acids long. The CDR3 is CASSEIPKTSGASDTQYF. In DNA, the CDR3 is TGTGCCAGCAGCGAAATACCGAAGACTAGCGGGGCTTCAGATACGCAGTATTTT.

CDR3 nucleotides: TGTGCCAGCAGCCCCGGAGGGGGTATCGCGAACACCGGGGAGCTGTTTTTT. Translation: CASSPGGGIANTGELFF. V usage is TRBV3-1 and J usage is TRBJ2-2, with D tentatively TRBD1 or TRBD2 (6 bases each). CDR1 is LGHDT and CDR2 is YNNKEL in the germline V gene (reference sequence). The CDR3 spans 17 residues. V lost 4 bases to trimming and J lost 0 bases, with 15 bases between them.

This clonotype was observed many times. The chain links TRBV5-1 to TRBJ2-2; 10 bases line up with TRBD1. Germline V gene sequence: CDR1 SGHRS, CDR2 YFSETQ. The CDR3 totals 18 residues. Trimming at V came to 3 bases and at J to 4 bases, leaving 12 bases not matched to a gene. CDR3 coding DNA: TGCGCCAGCAGCTATCGCTCGCCGGGACAGGGGAGCACCGGGGAGCTGTTTTTT. Translation gives CASSYRSPGQGSTGELFF.

The CDR3 bases are TGCAGCGTTCGGGTTTCCTACGAGCAGTACTTC. This sequence encodes CSVRVSYEQYF. V gene TRBV29-1 combines with J gene TRBJ2-7; D is ambiguous. Trimming left V 5 bases short and J 1 base short, with 6 bases between. Germline V gene sequence: CDR1 SQVTM, CDR2 ANQGSEA. The CDR3 totals 11 residues.

This clonotype was picked up a small number of times. The V call is TRBV20-1, the J call TRBJ1-3; D gene unclear. Germline values: CDR1 DFQATT, CDR2 SNEGSKA (reference sequence). V lost 0 bases, J lost 4 bases, and 4 bases lay in between. The CDR3 consists of 12 residues. Here the CDR3 reads CSARDPGNTIYF. The CDR3 region has the DNA TGCAGTGCTAGAGATCCGGGAAACACCATATATTTT.

This clonotype was picked up a small number of times. The V gene is TRBV20-1, the J gene TRBJ2-3, with 9 positions matching TRBD2. The CDR3 runs to 15 residues. J was trimmed by 2 bases and V by 3 bases; bases with no gene match: 6. Germline V gives CDR1 DFQATT, CDR2 SNEGSKA (reference sequence). The CDR3 loop is CSASPIAGDTDTQYF. DNA for the CDR3: TGCAGTGCTAGCCCAATAGCGGGGGACACAGATACGCAGTATTTT.

This chain uses TRBV7-8 with TRBJ1-2; 12 nucleotides agree with TRBD1. The CDR3 consists of 17 residues. V shed 5 bases and J 6 bases; nucleotides not matched to a gene: 13. Germline lookup yields CDR1 SGHVS and CDR2 FQNEAQ. CDR3 sequence reads: CASSRRDRGPPVDGYTF. CDR3 coding DNA: TGTGCCAGCAGCCGCCGGGACAGGGGGCCGCCCGTTGATGGCTACACCTTC.

The chain carries TRBV27 and TRBJ1-3; TRBD1 might be the D (5 bases). The CDR3 spans 18 residues. V lost 6 bases and J 0 bases, leaving 21 bases between the germline ends. CDR1 MNHEY and CDR2 SMNVEV come from the germline V gene (reference sequence). CDR3 protein: CASRYKFDGARSGNTIYF. Here the CDR3 DNA reads TGTGCCAGCAGATACAAGTTTGATGGGGCCCGCTCTGGAAACACCATATATTTT.

This clonotype was counted a few times. The rearrangement joins TRBV12-3 or TRBV12-4 to TRBJ2-1, with D maybe TRBD2 (6 bases). The CDR3 sequence is 14 residues long. Trimming removed 0 bases at V and 8 bases at J, with 11 bases between. The CDR3 region is CASSLAGGSHEQFF. The CDR3 DNA sequence: TGTGCCAGCAGTTTAGCGGGAGGATCCCATGAGCAGTTCTTC.

This clonotype was observed a handful of times. The V and J genes are TRBV4-1 and TRBJ2-3; 12 nucleotides agree with TRBD1. CDR3 length: 16 residues. CDR1 is MGHRA and CDR2 is YSYEKL in the germline V gene. Trimming cost V 5 bases and J 5 bases; bases outside gene matches: 8. Here the CDR3 reads CASSSMRDRGRDTQYF. The CDR3 region has the DNA TGCGCCAGCAGCTCCATGAGGGACAGGGGGCGAGATACGCAGTATTTT.

V usage is TRBV29-1 and J usage is TRBJ1-2; D remains ambiguous. CDR1 is SQVTM and CDR2 is ANQGSEA in the germline V gene. The CDR3 runs 12 residues. With 3 bases removed from V and 2 bases from J, the gap between germline ends came to 7 bases. The CDR3, as DNA: TGCAGCGTTGAGGCAGGCAACTATGGCTACACCTTC. Translation gives CSVEAGNYGYTF. Drawing the rest from reference TRBV29-1 and TRBJ1-2, the complete variable domain is SAVISQKPSRDICQRGTSLTIQCQVDSQVTMMFWYRQQPGQSLTLIATANQGSEATYESGFVIDKFPISRPNLTFSTLTVSNMSPEDSSIYLCSVEAGNYGYTFGSGTRLTVV.